The rows below give T cell receptor beta chains drawn from one sample of a study of cytomegalovirus exposure and HLA in healthy donors. The data were produced by immunoSEQ multiplex PCR, yet TCRdb's version contains in-frame clones alone and is incomplete. Among under 110,000 clones listed, about 80% were seen once. Sample: PBMCs. These receptors were obtained from a man aged 35 to 55 in good health and CMV-seronegative. Both conserved end residues are part of each CDR3. A D gene is named only where the DNA matches it firmly. Some rows mark clone size as missing; the rest say once, few, many or name a class of expanded clone.

V	size	D	J	DNA	CDR3
TRBV4-1	.	TRBD2	TRBJ2-1	TGCGCCAGCAGCCAATCTAGCGGGGGGGCCAGGAATGAGCAGTTCTTC	CASSQSSGGARNEQFF
TRBV5-4	once	TRBD2	TRBJ2-3	TGTGCCAGCAGCTCAAGCGGGGCAATCACAGATACGCAGTATTTT	CASSSSGAITDTQYF
TRBV4-1	.	TRBD1	TRBJ2-1	TGCGCCAGCAGCCAAGCGGTTCAGGGGGTCATCGGGCAGTTCTTC	CASSQAVQGVIGQFF
TRBV19	.	.	TRBJ1-1	TGTGCCAGTAGTATCACAGGAATGAACACTGAAGCTTTCTTT	CASSITGMNTEAFF
TRBV5-1	once	TRBD2	TRBJ2-3	TGCGCCAGCAGCTTGGTGGGCGGGGGGCCAAACACAGATACGCAGTATTTT	CASSLVGGGPNTDTQYF
TRBV5-1	once	TRBD2	TRBJ2-1	TGCGCCAGCAGCCCGACTAGCGGGGGCCTCAATGAGCAGTTCTTC	CASSPTSGGLNEQFF
TRBV10-1	.	.	TRBJ2-7	TGCGCCAGCAGTGAGGGCGGGGATTCCTACGAGCAGTACTTC	CASSEGGDSYEQYF
TRBV6-5	.	.	TRBJ1-6	TGTGCCAGCAGAAGGACAGCTTATAATTCACCCCTCCACTTT	CASRRTAYNSPLHF
TRBV6-6	.	TRBD2	TRBJ2-7	TGTGCCAGCAGACAAACCCTAGCGGTCTCCTACGAGCAGTACTTC	CASRQTLAVSYEQYF
TRBV2	once	.	TRBJ1-6	TGTGCCAGCAGTCGGACGGACAATAATTCACCCCTCCACTTT	CASSRTDNNSPLHF